This T cell receptor (beta chain) was identified in a study of naive and memory T cell subsets. Per germline, CDR1 LGHNA and CDR2 YSLEER. Trimming took off 1 base at V and 0 bases at J, with 10 bases between the two ends. The CDR3 is 15 residues long. Blood and skin TCR RNA was reverse transcribed with alpha and beta constant primers. In TCRdb, the 5' RACE reads were re-called with MiXCR into one record per CDR3 protein. Of just over 25,000 distinct CDR3 sequences in the sample, approximately 20% were seen once. RNA was extracted from around 2.7 ml of whole blood of healthy adults. The origin of this receptor is a female donor in good health. The chain employs TRBV4-3 and TRBJ2-7; tentative D call: TRBD2 (6 bases). As DNA, the CDR3 is TGCGCCAGCAGCCAAGCCCTTAGCGGCTCCTACGAGCAGTACTTC. Translating it yields CASSQALSGSYEQYF.